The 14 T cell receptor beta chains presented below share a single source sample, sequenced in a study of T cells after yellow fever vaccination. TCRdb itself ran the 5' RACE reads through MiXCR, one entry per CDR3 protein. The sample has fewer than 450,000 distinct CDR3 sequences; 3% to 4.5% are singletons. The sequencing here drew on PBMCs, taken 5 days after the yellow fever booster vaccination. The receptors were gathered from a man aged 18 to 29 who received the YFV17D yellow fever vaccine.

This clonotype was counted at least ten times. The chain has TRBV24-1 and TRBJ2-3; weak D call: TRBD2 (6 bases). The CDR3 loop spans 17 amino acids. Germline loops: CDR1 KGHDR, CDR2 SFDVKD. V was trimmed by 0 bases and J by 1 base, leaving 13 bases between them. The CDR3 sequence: CATSDLGGYGGTDTQYF. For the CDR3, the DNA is TGTGCCACCAGTGATTTGGGGGGGTACGGTGGCACAGATACGCAGTATTTT.

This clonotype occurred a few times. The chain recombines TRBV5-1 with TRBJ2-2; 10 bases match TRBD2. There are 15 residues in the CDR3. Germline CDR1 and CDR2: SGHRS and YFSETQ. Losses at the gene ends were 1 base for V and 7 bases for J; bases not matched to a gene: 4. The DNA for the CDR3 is TGCGCCAGCAGCTTGTCCGGGACTAGCGTCGGGGAGCTGTTTTTT. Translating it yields CASSLSGTSVGELFF.

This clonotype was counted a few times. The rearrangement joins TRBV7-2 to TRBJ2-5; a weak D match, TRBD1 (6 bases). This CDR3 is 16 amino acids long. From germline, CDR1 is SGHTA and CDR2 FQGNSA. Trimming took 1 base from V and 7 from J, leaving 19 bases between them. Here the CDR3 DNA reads TGTGCCAGCAGCTTAGGGGCAGGGGCACTATTGGGGACCCAGTACTTC. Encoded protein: CASSLGAGALLGTQYF.

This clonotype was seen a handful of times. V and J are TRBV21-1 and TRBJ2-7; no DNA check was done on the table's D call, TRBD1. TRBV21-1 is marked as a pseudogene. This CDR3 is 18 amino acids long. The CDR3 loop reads CASSKEDRGRKHRCEQYV. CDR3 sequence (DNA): TGTGCCAGCAGCAAAGAAGACAGGGGGCGCAAACATCGCTGCGAGCAGTACGTC.

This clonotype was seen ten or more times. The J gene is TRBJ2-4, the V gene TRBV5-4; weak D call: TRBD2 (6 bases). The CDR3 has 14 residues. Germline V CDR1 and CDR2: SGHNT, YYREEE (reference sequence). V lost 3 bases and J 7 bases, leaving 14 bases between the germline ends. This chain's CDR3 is CASSSGGRDNIQYF. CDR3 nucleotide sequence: TGTGCCAGCAGCTCCGGGGGTAGAGACAACATTCAGTACTTC.

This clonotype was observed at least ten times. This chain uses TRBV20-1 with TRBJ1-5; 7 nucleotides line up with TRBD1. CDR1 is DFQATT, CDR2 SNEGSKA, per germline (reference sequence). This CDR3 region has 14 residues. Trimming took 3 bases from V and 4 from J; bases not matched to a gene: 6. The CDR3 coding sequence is TGCAGTGCTAGTAGGGACAGTGCTAATCAGCCCCAGCATTTT. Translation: CSASRDSANQPQHF.

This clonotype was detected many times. The CDR3 reads CASSFWSGELFF. DNA of the CDR3: TGTGCCAGCAGTTTCTGGTCAGGGGAGCTGTTTTTT. V usage is TRBV27 and J usage is TRBJ2-2, with D unresolved. CDR1 MNHEY and CDR2 SMNVEV come from the germline V gene (reference sequence). The V end lost 3 bases, the J end lost 8 bases, and 7 bases lay between the germline ends. The CDR3 runs 12 residues.

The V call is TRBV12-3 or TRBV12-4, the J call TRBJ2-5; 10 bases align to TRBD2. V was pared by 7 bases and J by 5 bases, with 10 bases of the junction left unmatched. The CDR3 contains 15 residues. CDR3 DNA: TGTGCCAGCACCAGCGGGGGGGACCTTGGGGAGACCCAGTACTTC. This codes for CASTSGGDLGETQYF.

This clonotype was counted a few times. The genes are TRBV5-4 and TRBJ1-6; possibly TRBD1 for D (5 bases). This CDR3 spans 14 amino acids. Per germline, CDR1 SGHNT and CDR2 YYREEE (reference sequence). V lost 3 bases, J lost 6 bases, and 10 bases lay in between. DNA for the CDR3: TGTGCCAGCAGCTCTTGGGACTTTAATTCACCCCTCCACTTT. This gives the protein CASSSWDFNSPLHF.

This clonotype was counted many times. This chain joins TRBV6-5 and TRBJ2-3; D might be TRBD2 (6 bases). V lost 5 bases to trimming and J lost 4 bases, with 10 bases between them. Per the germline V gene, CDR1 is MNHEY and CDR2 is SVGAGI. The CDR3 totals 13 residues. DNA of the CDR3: TGTGCCAGCAGTGTCCCGGGAGCAGATACGCAGTATTTT. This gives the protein CASSVPGADTQYF.

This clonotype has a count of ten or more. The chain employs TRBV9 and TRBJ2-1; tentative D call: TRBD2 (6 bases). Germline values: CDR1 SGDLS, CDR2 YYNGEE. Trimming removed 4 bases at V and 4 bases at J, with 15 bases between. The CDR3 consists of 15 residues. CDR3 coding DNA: TGTGCCAGCAGCCCCCGCGGGGCGGGGTACAATGAGCAGTTCTTC. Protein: CASSPRGAGYNEQFF.

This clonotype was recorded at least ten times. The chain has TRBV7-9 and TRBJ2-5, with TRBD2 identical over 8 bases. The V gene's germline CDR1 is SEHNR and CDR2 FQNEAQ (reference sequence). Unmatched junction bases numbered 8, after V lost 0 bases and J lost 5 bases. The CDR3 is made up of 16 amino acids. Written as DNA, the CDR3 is TGTGCCAGCAGCTTAGCGCGTCTGGCTAGCGGGGAGACCCAGTACTTC. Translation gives CASSLARLASGETQYF.

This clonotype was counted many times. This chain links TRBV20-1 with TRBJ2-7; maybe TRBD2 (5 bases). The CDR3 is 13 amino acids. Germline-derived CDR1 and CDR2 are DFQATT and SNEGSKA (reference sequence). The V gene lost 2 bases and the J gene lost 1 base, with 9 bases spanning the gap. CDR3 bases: TGCAGTGCTAGACCTAGGAGGTCCTACGAGCAGTACTTC. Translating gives CSARPRRSYEQYF.

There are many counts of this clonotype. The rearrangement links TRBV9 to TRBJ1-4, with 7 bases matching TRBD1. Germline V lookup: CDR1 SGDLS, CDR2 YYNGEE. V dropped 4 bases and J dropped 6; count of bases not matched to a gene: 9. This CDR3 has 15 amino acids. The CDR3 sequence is CASSSGGARYEKLFF. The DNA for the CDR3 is TGTGCCAGCAGCTCAGGGGGGGCAAGATATGAAAAACTGTTTTTT.